The 8 T cell receptor beta chains given below trace back to one sample, sequenced in a study of shared clonotypes between healthy human individuals. Data came from immunoSEQ multiplex PCR; TCRdb stores just in-frame clones and leaves some out. Seen here are over a million clones, about 96% observed once, and the top ten hold approximately 1.2%. Sequencing was done on a sample of naive CD4+ T cells sorted from blood. Indicated subset: CD45RA+ positively selected. The receptors shown here come from a man aged 25-40 years in good health.

The chain couples TRBV5-1 to TRBJ2-3, with TRBD2 matching over 10 bases. The germline CDR1 and CDR2 sequences are SGHRS and YFSETQ. The length of the CDR3 is 14 residues. V lost 3 bases and J lost 4; bases outside the gene matches: 2. The CDR3 reads CASSSSGSADTQYF. The CDR3 DNA reads as TGCGCCAGCAGCTCTAGCGGGAGCGCAGATACGCAGTATTTT.

The CDR3 sequence is CASSPRGGILPYEQYF. CDR3 sequence (DNA): TGTGCCAGCTCACCACGCGGGGGGATCCTACCCTACGAGCAGTACTTC. The rearrangement links TRBV18 to TRBJ2-7, with 8 positions matching TRBD2. The CDR3 length is 16 residues. Looked up from germline, CDR1 is KGHSH and CDR2 is LQKENI. The V and J ends lost 1 base and 2 bases, in that order; junction bases with no gene match: 7.

This sequence joins TRBV5-1 and TRBJ2-2; D possibly corresponds to TRBD1 (5 bases). Germline-derived CDR1 and CDR2 are SGHRS and YFSETQ. This CDR3 is built from 13 residues. V was clipped by 4 bases and J by 6 bases, with 10 bases between them. The DNA for the CDR3 is TGCGCCAGCAGCGTAGGACACTCCGGGGAGCTGTTTTTT. This sequence encodes CASSVGHSGELFF.

The V and J genes are TRBV29-1 and TRBJ1-4; D gene uncertain. The V gene lost 4 bases and the J gene lost 8 bases, with 17 bases spanning the gap. Germline V lookup: CDR1 SQVTM, CDR2 ANQGSEA. This CDR3 comprises 14 residues. As DNA, the CDR3 is TGCAGCGTTGGTTCGGCCCCGAGAGGGGAAAAACTGTTTTTT. It is translated as CSVGSAPRGEKLFF.

This clone was observed once. The chain is built from TRBV14 and TRBJ2-6; D tentatively reads TRBD1 or TRBD2 (5 bases each). Trimming took 3 bases from V and 4 from J, leaving 10 bases between them. The CDR3 is made up of 15 amino acids. Germline-derived CDR1 and CDR2 are SGHDN and FVKESK. CDR3 DNA sequence: TGTGCCAGCAGCCATGCAGGGAGAGGGGCCAACGTCCTGACTTTC. Protein: CASSHAGRGANVLTF.

Concerning this clone itself: Other nucleotide sequences from this sample produce the same CDR3. The V call is TRBV30, the J call TRBJ2-3; D call uncertain. Between the trimmed V and J ends, which lost 1 base and 3 bases, there was a span of 5 bases. Germline values: CDR1 GTSNPN, CDR2 SVGIG (reference sequence). The CDR3 totals 12 residues. As DNA, the CDR3 is TGTGCCTGGAGTGGTTCTACAGATACGCAGTATTTT. It yields the protein CAWSGSTDTQYF.

V is TRBV5-1 and J is TRBJ2-7; 8 positions agree with TRBD1. J lost 5 bases, V lost 1 base, and 8 bases had no gene match. The CDR3 consists of 15 residues. Germline values: CDR1 SGHRS, CDR2 YFSETQ. In DNA, the CDR3 is TGCGCCAGCAGCTTGCTAGGGGACAGGAATAACGAGCAGTACTTC. Amino acid sequence: CASSLLGDRNNEQYF.

The chain has TRBV19 and TRBJ2-7; D possibly corresponds to TRBD2 (6 bases). V was clipped by 4 bases and J by 2 bases, with 15 bases between them. Per the germline V gene, CDR1 is LNHDA and CDR2 is SQIVND (reference sequence). This CDR3 is built from 15 residues. DNA of the CDR3: TGTGCCAGTAGTACCGCCCTGGGCGGGGCCTACGAGCAGTACTTC. Encoded protein: CASSTALGGAYEQYF.